A selection of T cell receptor beta chains follows, all from one sample in a study of lymphopenia after photon versus proton radiotherapy. Sequencing used immunoSEQ multiplex PCR; TCRdb keeps in-frame clones, though not all of them. The sample carries over 3,000 clones, around 64% recorded once. Sample: peripheral blood, taken from a patient treated with proton-based radiotherapy. Receptor source: an elderly man with esophageal cancer. Each CDR3 is given with its conserved first and last residue. D genes are given only for firm matches. A row's size may be missing; if present it is once, few, many or a size class.

TRBV6-1	.	.	TRBJ1-3	TGTGCCAGCAGTAAAGAACAGGGTGGAAACACCATATATTTT	CASSKEQGGNTIYF
TRBV30	.	.	TRBJ1-1	TGTGCCTGGTCTCTATCTATGAACACTGAAGCTTTCTTT	CAWSLSMNTEAFF
TRBV30	.	.	TRBJ1-3	TGTGCCTGGAGGACTCCTGGCTCTGGAAACACCATATATTTT	CAWRTPGSGNTIYF
TRBV18	.	.	TRBJ1-2	TGTGCCAGCTCACGGAACAGGGAAGTCTATAACTATGGCTACACCTTC	CASSRNREVYNYGYTF
TRBV5-1	.	.	TRBJ1-2	TGCGCCAGCACCCCAGACAATCCTAACTATGGCTACACCTTC	CASTPDNPNYGYTF
TRBV4-3	.	.	TRBJ1-5	TGCGCCAGCAGCCAAGATCTGGGCAAATATCAGCCCCAGCATTTT	CASSQDLGKYQPQHF
TRBV4-1	TRBD1	.	TRBJ2-7	TGCGCCAGCAGCCCATACCAACAGGGGGTTCTGTACGAGCAGTACTTC	CASSPYQQGVLYEQYF
TRBV6-5	.	.	TRBJ2-5	TGTGCCAGCGGGAACGGGGAGCGAGAGACCCAGTACTTC	CASGNGERETQYF
TRBV5-3	.	.	TRBJ2-3	TGTGCCAGAAGCTTGGGGGCGGGACCAAGCACAGATACGCAGTATTTT	CARSLGAGPSTDTQYF
TRBV7-2	.	.	TRBJ1-3	TGTGCCAGCAGCCCCGATTCTGCGTCAAACACCATATATTTT	CASSPDSASNTIYF
TRBV5-1	.	.	TRBJ2-7	TGCGCCAGCAGCTTGGGTTACGAGCAGTACTTC	CASSLGYEQYF
TRBV11-3	TRBD2	.	TRBJ2-1	TGTGCCAGCAGCCCCGGAGGGACTAGCGGTTACAATGAGCAGTTCTTC	CASSPGGTSGYNEQFF
TRBV19	.	.	TRBJ1-3	TGTGCCAGTAGTAGGGGTTTCGGAAACACCATATATTTT	CASSRGFGNTIYF
TRBV11-3	.	.	TRBJ2-7	TGTGCCAGCAGCCATCCGGGACACTCGTACGAGCAGTACTTC	CASSHPGHSYEQYF
TRBV6-4	.	.	TRBJ1-2	TGTGCCAGCAGTGACTCGTGGGGAAAATATGGCTACACCTTC	CASSDSWGKYGYTF
TRBV27	TRBD1	.	TRBJ2-2	TGTGCCAGCAGGGACAGGGAACTGGCCGGGGAGCTGTTTTTT	CASRDRELAGELFF
TRBV7-4	.	few	TRBJ1-1	TGTGCCAGCAGCTTAGATTTAACAGGGAACACTGAAGCTTTCTTT	CASSLDLTGNTEAFF
TRBV6-4	.	few	TRBJ2-1	TGTGCCAGCAGTGAGACTATTTACAATGAGCAGTTCTTC	CASSETIYNEQFF
TRBV30	.	few	TRBJ1-1	TGTGCCTGGAGGGGCAGGGAGGATGGTTTCTTT	CAWRGREDGFF
TRBV4-2	.	few	TRBJ2-1	TGTGCCAGCAGCCAAGTTGTTAGCTCCTACAATGAGCAGTTCTTC	CASSQVVSSYNEQFF
TRBV21-1	.	.	TRBJ2-3	TGTGCCAGCAGCGTAGGAGGACAAGAAGCGGATACGCAGTATTTT	CASSVGGQEADTQYF
TRBV7-9	TRBD1	.	TRBJ1-2	TGTGCCAGCAGGCCTACAGGGGGCGCATATGGCTACACCTTC	CASRPTGGAYGYTF
TRBV7-2	TRBD1	once	TRBJ1-2	TGTGCCAGCAGTCCGACAGGGATAGCTGGCTACACCTTC	CASSPTGIAGYTF
TRBV11-3	TRBD1	.	TRBJ1-2	TGTGCCAGCAGTTTACAGGGGAGGATCTACTATGGCTACACCTTC	CASSLQGRIYYGYTF
TRBV13	.	.	TRBJ1-5	TGTGCCAGCAGTCAGCGGATAGGGGGTGTTGGTCAGCCCCAGCATTTT	CASSQRIGGVGQPQHF
TRBV9	TRBD1	.	TRBJ2-1	TGTGCCAGCAGCGTAGAGGGGACAGGGTACTATGAGCAGTTCTTC	CASSVEGTGYYEQFF
TRBV7-6	.	.	TRBJ2-2	TGTGCCAGCAGCTTTTGGGGCGGGGAGCTGTTTTTT	CASSFWGGELFF
TRBV7-9	.	.	TRBJ2-7	TGTGCCAGCAGCTTAGCTGGATTCGAGCAGTACTTC	CASSLAGFEQYF
TRBV19	.	few	TRBJ1-6	TGTGCCAGTAGTAGGCAGGGTTCCGGCGAGCCCCTCCACTTT	CASSRQGSGEPLHF
TRBV10-1	.	.	TRBJ1-4	TGCGCCAGTCCAGCCCAGCCTGGTGAAAAACTGTTTTTT	CASPAQPGEKLFF
TRBV4-3	TRBD2	.	TRBJ2-3	TGCGCCAGCAGCCAAGATCCTCCTAGCGGGGGGTCAGATACGCAGTATTTT	CASSQDPPSGGSDTQYF
TRBV6-6	TRBD2	.	TRBJ2-7	TGTGCCAGCCTGGGACTAGCGGGGGCAAGCTCCTACGAGCAGTACTTC	CASLGLAGASSYEQYF
TRBV11-2	TRBD2	.	TRBJ2-7	TGTGCCAGCAGCCCCTTGGCGGGAGGGCCGGGAAACTCCTACGAGCAGTACTTC	CASSPLAGGPGNSYEQYF
TRBV11-3	.	.	TRBJ2-2	TGTGCCAGCAGTGAGGGGCAGGGGATCGACACCGGGGAGCTGTTTTTT	CASSEGQGIDTGELFF
TRBV11-3	.	once	TRBJ1-1	TGTGCCAGCAGAACCGTCGGACCACCGAACACTGAAGCTTTCTTT	CASRTVGPPNTEAFF
TRBV10-1	.	.	TRBJ2-7	TGCGCCAGCAGTGAGTCAGGCCTGGGGGAGCAGTACTTC	CASSESGLGEQYF
TRBV6-6	TRBD1	.	TRBJ1-5	TGTGCCAGCAACACAGGGGGAAATGGCAATCAGCCCCAGCATTTT	CASNTGGNGNQPQHF
TRBV6-5	TRBD2	.	TRBJ2-5	TGTGCCAGCAGTTCACTAGCGGGGGGGGACCAAGAGACCCAGTACTTC	CASSSLAGGDQETQYF
TRBV14	.	few	TRBJ1-5	TGTGCCAGCTCGGGGTTCAGCAATCAGCCCCAGCATTTT	CASSGFSNQPQHF
TRBV6-1	.	.	TRBJ2-3	TGTGCCAGCAGTGACTCGTGGGGGGCAGATACGCAGTATTTT	CASSDSWGADTQYF
TRBV25-1	TRBD2	few	TRBJ2-1	TGTGCCAGCTCCTCTAGCGGCCTCTACAATGAGCAGTTCTTC	CASSSSGLYNEQFF
TRBV27	TRBD1	medium-sized	TRBJ1-5	TGTGCCAGCCGTCTGGCGGGACAGTCCAATCAGCCCCAGCATTTT	CASRLAGQSNQPQHF
TRBV7-3	TRBD2	.	TRBJ2-3	TGTGCCAGCAGCTTACGGCCAGCGGGGTCCACAGATACGCAGTATTTT	CASSLRPAGSTDTQYF
TRBV5-1	.	.	TRBJ2-7	TGCGCCAGCAGCTTGCCATCCTACGAGCAGTACTTC	CASSLPSYEQYF
TRBV30	TRBD2	.	TRBJ2-7	TGTGCCTGGACCCGACTAGCGGGGCCCCACCCCTACGAGCAGTACTTC	CAWTRLAGPHPYEQYF
TRBV7-9	.	.	TRBJ2-7	TGTGCCAGCAGCTTAGTTGTTACGGTGGTCTACGAGCAGTACTTC	CASSLVVTVVYEQYF
TRBV4-3	.	.	TRBJ2-5	TGCGCCAGCAGCCAAGAGGCCCGGTCTTCTCAAGAGACCCAGTACTTC	CASSQEARSSQETQYF
TRBV30	.	.	TRBJ2-1	TGTGCCTACTTGAAGGGTGTTCGGCAGTTCTTC	CAYLKGVRQFF
TRBV6-5	TRBD1	few	TRBJ1-1	TGTGCCAGCCACCGGGACAGGGACCGCACTGAAGCTTTCTTT	CASHRDRDRTEAFF
TRBV2	TRBD1	.	TRBJ1-4	TGTGCCAGCACTACGGGACAGGGAGGTGAAAAACTGTTTTTT	CASTTGQGGEKLFF